The source of this T cell receptor beta chain is a study of blood T cell repertoires in COVID-19. Study summary: Sites across the United States, Italy and Spain contributed samples from acute and convalescent COVID-19. In each case, the material was cDNA or gDNA derived from T cells, B-cell-depleted T cells, or PBMCs.

As originally analysed: How many nucleated cells were present was estimated from reference gene primer amplification. Sequencing used immunoSEQ multiplex PCR; TCRdb keeps in-frame clones, though not all of them. V, J and clone size derive from that table, while D and trimming were established from the DNA sequence. This sample has 300,000 or so clones; roughly 92% occur once, and the top ten carry 2% to 2.5%. A Seattle source enrolled patients during active infection and followed them longitudinally. Per the germline V gene, CDR1 is GTSNPN and CDR2 is SVGIG (reference sequence). This CDR3 comprises 14 residues. After removal of 4 bases from V and 7 bases from J, the junction contained 9 bases not matched to a gene.

The sequence derives from a woman in her twenties or thirties with COVID-19, enrolled during active disease. The chain recombines TRBV30 with TRBJ1-5, with 8 bases matching TRBD1. The sequencing sample was made of peripheral blood. Written as DNA, the CDR3 is TGTGCCTGGAATACAGGGGGGGGTGGACAGCCCCAGCATTTT. Its translation is CAWNTGGGGQPQHF. The full variable domain, with the rest looked up from reference TRBV30 and TRBJ1-5, is SQTIHQWPATLVQPVGSPLSLECTVEGTSNPNLYWYRQAAGRGLQLLFYSVGIGQISSEVPQNLSASRPQDRQFILSSKKLLLSDSGFYLCAWNTGGGGQPQHFGDGTRLSIL.